Sequencing of this TCR beta chain was carried out in a study of identical twins. This clonotype has just a few counts. The antigen is undetermined. Unique molecular identifiers were in the cDNA, with template-switch universal primer binding. TCRdb used MiXCR to reprocess the 5' RACE reads, holding one entry per CDR3 protein. This repertoire shows fewer than 20,000 distinct CDR3 sequences, nearly 70% found once; its top ten account for approximately 5.6%. General study findings and limits: Its conclusions, products of cross-sectional statistical analysis, did not come from following the same donors. Clonotypes of the beta chain that were abundant in cord blood carried fewer insertions (memory repertoires showed none).

Sequenced input: memory (CD45RO+) T cells sorted from blood. This receptor was obtained from a woman under 30 in good health. This table probably holds off-target reads from a library built for another chain.

The CDR3 sequence: CASSYGTEQFF. The CDR3 nucleotides are TGTGCCAGCAGCTACGGGACAGAGCAGTTCTTC. V usage is TRBV7-2 and J usage is TRBJ2-1, with D possibly matching TRBD1 (6 bases). Germline V gene data show CDR1 as SGHTA and CDR2 as FQGNSA. The CDR3 consists of 11 residues. V shed 4 bases and J shed 10 bases, with 8 bases lying between them. Full variable domain (outside the CDR3, taken from reference TRBV7-2 and TRBJ2-1): GAGVSQSPSNKVTEKGKDVELRCDPISGHTALYWYRQSLGQGLEFLIYFQGNSAPDKSGLPSDRFSAERTGGSVSTLTIQRTQQEDSAVYLCASSYGTEQFFGPGTRLTVL.